The 19 T cell receptor beta chains below come from one sample, sequenced in a study of early T cells in non-severe SARS-CoV-2 infection. TCRdb re-derived calls from the 5' RACE reads in MiXCR, one entry per CDR3 protein. This sample has roughly 40,000 distinct CDR3 sequences, with 6% to 8.5% found just once. The sequenced sample consisted of whole blood. The receptor source for this set is an adult who was a healthcare worker with PCR-confirmed SARS-CoV-2 infection or an uninfected control (not recorded which).

V is TRBV6-1 and J is TRBJ1-2; 9 bases match TRBD1. This CDR3 comprises 17 residues. V shed 6 bases and J 3 bases; nucleotides not matched to a gene: 14. Per germline, CDR1 MNHNS and CDR2 SASEGT. For the CDR3, the DNA is TGTGCCAGCAGATTCACCCCGGGGACAGGGATGGACTATGGCTACACCTTC. This codes for CASRFTPGTGMDYGYTF.

There are many counts of this clonotype. This rearrangement joins TRBV18 to TRBJ2-1; 9 bases map to TRBD2. With 2 bases clipped from V and 5 bases from J, the junction kept 7 bases outside the gene matches. The CDR3 has 16 residues. CDR1 is KGHSH and CDR2 is LQKENI in the germline V gene. The CDR3 nucleotides read TGTGCCAGCTCACCAGTGACTAGCGGTCGTCACAATGAGCAGTTCTTC. Translation: CASSPVTSGRHNEQFF.

At least ten counts were recorded for this clonotype. V is TRBV4-3 and J is TRBJ2-2; D may be TRBD2 (6 bases). CDR1 is LGHNA, CDR2 YSLEER, per germline. CDR3 size: 16 residues. Between the trimmed V and J ends, which lost 0 bases and 3 bases, there was a span of 11 bases. CDR3 region: CASSQETGGYTGELFF. Here the CDR3 DNA reads TGCGCCAGCAGCCAAGAAACCGGGGGTTACACCGGGGAGCTGTTTTTT.

This clonotype has at least ten counts. The chain has TRBV7-9 and TRBJ2-7; D not resolved. Germline loops: CDR1 SEHNR, CDR2 FQNEAQ (reference sequence). This CDR3 is 13 amino acids long. V shed 5 bases and J shed 1 base, with 9 bases lying between them. The CDR3 loop reads CASSPFLSYEQYF. In DNA, the CDR3 is TGTGCCAGCAGCCCCTTTCTGTCCTACGAGCAGTACTTC.

This clonotype turned up a few times. Being one base from a much bigger clone, this may be a read error. The rearrangement joins TRBV29-1 to TRBJ1-6; possibly TRBD1 for D (6 bases). Trimming cost V 6 bases and J 8 bases, with 14 bases left between them. This CDR3 region has 13 residues. Germline V CDR1 and CDR2: SQVTM, ANQGSEA. CDR3: CSVTAGEDSPLHF. In nucleotides, the CDR3 is TGCAGCGTAACCGCAGGGGAGGATTCACCCCTCCACTTT.

This clonotype was observed at least ten times. CDR3 DNA: TGTGCCAGCGGGACACCGAACACTGAAGCTTTCTTT. Amino acids: CASGTPNTEAFF. J is TRBJ1-1 and V is TRBV6-6, with D maybe TRBD1 (6 bases). V was trimmed by 8 bases and J by 1 base, leaving 8 bases between them. The germline V gene encodes CDR1 MNHNY and CDR2 SVGAGI (reference sequence). The CDR3 spans 12 residues.

V usage is TRBV27 and J usage is TRBJ2-1, with TRBD2 identical over 8 bases. There are 17 residues in the CDR3. Germline V gene sequence: CDR1 MNHEY, CDR2 SMNVEV (reference sequence). V was pared by 1 base and J by 1 base, with 6 bases of the junction left unmatched. The DNA of the CDR3 is TGTGCCAGCAGTTTATGGGTAGGACTAGCATCCTACAATGAGCAGTTCTTC. Residues: CASSLWVGLASYNEQFF.

This clonotype was recorded a few times. V usage is TRBV6-1 and J usage is TRBJ2-5, with D hard to call. Germline V gives CDR1 MNHNS, CDR2 SASEGT. The CDR3 consists of 12 residues. V was shortened by 9 bases and J by 5 bases, with 13 bases between the two germline ends. DNA for the CDR3: TGTGCCAGTGGACCTTTGGAGGAGACCCAGTACTTC. Protein sequence: CASGPLEETQYF.

This clonotype was observed many times. The chain recombines TRBV30 with TRBJ1-5; perhaps TRBD1 as D (5 bases). The CDR3 sequence is 14 residues long. The germline V gene encodes CDR1 GTSNPN and CDR2 SVGIG (reference sequence). Trimming shortened V by 3 bases and J by 0 bases, and 9 bases separated the two germline ends. CDR3 nucleotide sequence: TGTGCCTGGAGGGACAAGTATAGCAATCAGCCCCAGCATTTT. It is translated as CAWRDKYSNQPQHF. Supplemented by reference TRBV30 and TRBJ1-5, the full variable domain reads SQTIHQWPATLVQPVGSPLSLECTVEGTSNPNLYWYRQAAGRGLQLLFYSVGIGQISSEVPQNLSASRPQDRQFILSSKKLLLSDSGFYLCAWRDKYSNQPQHFGDGTRLSIL.

This chain links TRBV5-5 with TRBJ2-4; 10 bases align to TRBD1. Germline V gives CDR1 SGHKS, CDR2 YYEKEE (reference sequence). The CDR3 is 19 residues long. J lost 0 bases, V lost 3 bases, and 12 bases had no gene match. This chain's CDR3 is CASSSGTGDGALAKNIQYF. Written as DNA, the CDR3 is TGTGCCAGCAGCTCCGGGACAGGGGATGGGGCACTAGCCAAAAACATTCAGTACTTC.

The chain uses TRBV7-3 and TRBJ1-1; TRBD1 matches 7 bases. CDR1 and CDR2 from the germline V gene are SGHTA and FQGTGA. The CDR3 runs 14 residues. V gave up 7 bases and J gave up 10 bases; unmatched junction bases: 15. CDR3 loop: CASIADREGLPAFF. The CDR3 nucleotides are TGTGCCAGCATCGCTGACAGGGAGGGACTCCCAGCTTTCTTT.

In this sample, this clonotype turned up many times. The chain combines TRBV6-2 or TRBV6-3 with TRBJ2-2; D gene uncertain. Germline V CDR1 and CDR2: MNHEY, SVGEGT. Deletions cut 5 bases from V and 6 bases from J, with 10 bases between. The CDR3 is made up of 13 amino acids. The CDR3 DNA reads TGTGCCAGCAGTCAATTAGGATCCGGGGAGCTGTTTTTT. Protein sequence: CASSQLGSGELFF.

This clonotype appeared a few times. The chain links TRBV12-3 or TRBV12-4 to TRBJ2-7; a weak D match, TRBD2 (7 bases). V was cut by 7 bases and J by 1 base, with 14 bases left in between. The CDR3 is 14 residues long. CDR3 sequence reads: CASTREGVSYEQYF. As DNA, the CDR3 is TGTGCCAGCACTAGGGAGGGGGTTTCCTACGAGCAGTACTTC.

This clonotype turned up a few times. The chain is built from TRBV29-1 and TRBJ1-1; a possible D gene is TRBD1 (5 bases). Trimming removed 4 bases at V and 0 bases at J, with 9 bases between. From germline, CDR1 is SQVTM and CDR2 ANQGSEA. The CDR3 runs to 13 residues. As DNA, the CDR3 is TGCAGCGTTGCGGGACGGATGAACACTGAAGCTTTCTTT. Translated, it gives CSVAGRMNTEAFF.

This clonotype appeared many times. This chain connects TRBV28 to TRBJ1-2; no clear D gene. Germline V lookup: CDR1 MDHEN, CDR2 SYDVKM. There are 15 residues in the CDR3. The V end lost 2 bases, the J end lost 8 bases, and 18 bases lay between the germline ends. CDR3 amino acids: CASSLEALNRGGYTF. The CDR3 bases are TGTGCCAGCAGTTTAGAAGCACTTAATCGGGGAGGCTACACCTTC.

This clonotype was observed a handful of times. CDR3 coding DNA: TGTGCCAGCAGTCGTCAGTCATACGAGCAGTACTTC. Translation: CASSRQSYEQYF. The genes are TRBV28 and TRBJ2-7; no firm D call. The V end lost 5 bases, the J end lost 4 bases, and 9 bases lay between the germline ends. The CDR3 sequence is 12 residues long. CDR1 is MDHEN and CDR2 is SYDVKM in the germline V gene.

The chain links TRBV18 to TRBJ1-2; 11 positions agree with TRBD1. Germline lookup yields CDR1 KGHSH and CDR2 LQKENI. V lost 3 bases to trimming and J lost 4 bases; unmatched junction nucleotides: 10. This CDR3 is 17 amino acids long. CDR3 coding DNA: TGTGCCAGCTCACCGCTAACCGGACAGGGGGCTACCTATGGCTACACCTTC. It specifies CASSPLTGQGATYGYTF.

The gene calls are TRBV5-6 and TRBJ2-7; TRBD2 aligns across 8 bases. With V trimmed by 4 bases and J by 2 bases, 5 bases remained unmatched. The CDR3 consists of 14 residues. Germline V CDR1 and CDR2: SGHDT, YYEEEE. The CDR3: CASSPGTSPYEQYF. CDR3 in DNA: TGTGCCAGCAGCCCCGGGACTAGTCCCTACGAGCAGTACTTC.

The chain combines TRBV13 with TRBJ2-5; D not certain. CDR3 length: 14 amino acids. Trimming left V 7 bases short and J 5 bases short, with 17 bases between. Germline CDR1 is PRHDT and CDR2 is FYEKMQ (reference sequence). CDR3 residues: CASTPPGVLETQYF. The CDR3 DNA sequence: TGTGCCAGCACCCCTCCCGGCGTCTTGGAGACCCAGTACTTC. Together with reference TRBV13 and TRBJ2-5, the CDR3 gives the full variable domain: AAGVIQSPRHLIKEKRETATLKCYPIPRHDTVYWYQQGPGQDPQFLISFYEKMQSDKGSIPDRFSAQQFSDYHSELNMSSLELGDSALYFCASTPPGVLETQYFGPGTRLLVL.